The 27 T cell receptor beta chains presented below share a single source sample, sequenced in a study of T cell repertoires in cytomegalovirus infection. TCRdb redid the calling of the reads with MiXCR, one entry per CDR3 protein. Among about 320,000 distinct CDR3 sequences listed, roughly 9.5% were seen once. The specimen sequenced was PBMCs. Receptors originate from a human donor in good health (CMV status not recorded). Some clones in this sample may be carry-over from other donors' samples.

In its sample, this clonotype was seen many times. The gene calls are TRBV7-2 and TRBJ1-3; D might be TRBD1 (5 bases). The CDR3 totals 16 residues. V was shortened by 5 bases and J by 0 bases, with 14 bases between the two germline ends. From germline, CDR1 is SGHTA and CDR2 FQGNSA. Here the CDR3 DNA reads TGTGCCAGCAGCCCGGTTGCAGGGCGCTCTGGAAACACCATATATTTT. This codes for CASSPVAGRSGNTIYF.

This clonotype has more than one count but fewer than ten. The V call is TRBV5-5, the J call TRBJ2-7; possibly TRBD1 for D (5 bases). The CDR3 covers 13 residues. Trimming took 7 bases from V and 5 from J, leaving 16 bases between them. The germline V gene has CDR1 SGHKS and CDR2 YYEKEE (reference sequence). The CDR3 DNA sequence: TGTGCCAGCCACGCGGCAGGGATTCACGAGCAGTACTTC. As protein: CASHAAGIHEQYF.

In this sample, this clonotype turned up many times. CDR3 protein: CASSNRQMGQYF. CDR3 DNA: TGTGCCAGTAGTAACCGACAAATGGGCCAGTACTTC. V usage is TRBV19 and J usage is TRBJ2-5, with D hard to call. Between the trimmed V and J ends, which lost 4 bases and 10 bases, there was a span of 13 bases. Germline V gene data show CDR1 as LNHDA and CDR2 as SQIVND (reference sequence). The CDR3 sequence is 12 residues long.

This clonotype was found a few times. The chain employs TRBV7-3 and TRBJ2-1; D may be TRBD2 (6 bases). V was pared by 1 base and J by 5 bases, with 15 bases between. The V gene's germline CDR1 is SGHTA and CDR2 FQGTGA. This CDR3 has 16 residues. The CDR3 DNA reads as TGTGCCAGCAGCTTAAGACCTAGCGAGACTAACAATGAGCAGTTCTTC. Protein product: CASSLRPSETNNEQFF.

This clonotype was seen a few times. The chain is built from TRBV10-3 and TRBJ2-3; no clear D gene. V was shortened by 4 bases and J by 6 bases, with 11 bases between the two germline ends. Per the germline V gene, CDR1 is ENHRY and CDR2 is SYGVKD. The CDR3 runs to 13 residues. The CDR3 region is CAISVSPRDTQYF. CDR3 in DNA: TGTGCCATCAGTGTCTCCCCTAGGGATACGCAGTATTTT.

This clonotype was recorded a few times. The chain employs TRBV3-1 and TRBJ2-7; D possibly corresponds to TRBD2 (6 bases). V was pared by 3 bases and J by 3 bases, with 15 bases between. Germline V lookup: CDR1 LGHDT, CDR2 YNNKEL (reference sequence). The CDR3 totals 15 residues. The CDR3 DNA reads as TGTGCCAGCAGCCAGTTAGGGGCGGGGAGCTACGAGCAGTACTTC. Translated: CASSQLGAGSYEQYF.

This clonotype was seen many times. CDR3 sequence reads: CASSRAGRGDTQYF. Written as DNA, the CDR3 is TGTGCCAGCAGTAGAGCGGGGCGTGGAGATACGCAGTATTTT. The chain carries TRBV12-3 or TRBV12-4 and TRBJ2-3, with TRBD2 identical over 7 bases. The CDR3 has 14 amino acids. V gave up 5 bases and J gave up 5 bases; unmatched junction bases: 7.

Ten or more counts support this clonotype. This rearrangement joins TRBV7-2 to TRBJ2-7, with no clear D. This CDR3 is built from 12 residues. Looked up from germline, CDR1 is SGHTA and CDR2 is FQGNSA. V was shortened by 0 bases and J by 4 bases, with 4 bases between the two germline ends. CDR3 DNA: TGTGCCAGCAGCTTAGCGAGATACGAGCAGTACTTC. Protein: CASSLARYEQYF.

This clonotype was recorded many times. The V call is TRBV7-9, the J call TRBJ2-7, with TRBD1 as a possible D gene (5 bases). This CDR3 has 14 amino acids. Trimming took off 4 bases at V and 3 bases at J, with 13 bases between the two ends. In germline, CDR1 is SEHNR, CDR2 FQNEAQ (reference sequence). CDR3 coding DNA: TGTGCCAGCAGCTCGAAGGGGCAGCTCTACGAGCAGTACTTC. The encoded protein is CASSSKGQLYEQYF.

V is TRBV20-1 and J is TRBJ1-6; D not certain. The CDR3 extends over 15 amino acids. The germline V gene has CDR1 DFQATT and CDR2 SNEGSKA (reference sequence). Between the trimmed V and J ends, which lost 6 bases and 10 bases, there was a span of 22 bases. The CDR3, as DNA: TGCAGTGCCCCGGCTCGTGGTGACGAAGGGTCACCCCTCCACTTT. This encodes CSAPARGDEGSPLHF.

This chain's CDR3 is CATSKVPPFTDTQYF. The CDR3 coding sequence is TGTGCCACCAGCAAAGTTCCACCCTTCACAGATACGCAGTATTTT. The V and J genes are TRBV15 and TRBJ2-3; the D is unclear. V shed 4 bases and J shed 2 bases, with 13 bases lying between them. The germline V gene has CDR1 LNHNV and CDR2 YYDKDF (reference sequence). The CDR3 is 15 amino acids.

This clonotype was seen many times. V usage is TRBV19 and J usage is TRBJ2-7; D not certain. Per the germline V gene, CDR1 is LNHDA and CDR2 is SQIVND (reference sequence). V shed 4 bases and J shed 3 bases, with 16 bases lying between them. The CDR3 runs to 15 residues. CDR3 DNA: TGTGCCAGTAGTAGAAGGCTTATGTCCATCTACGAGCAGTACTTC. Amino acid sequence: CASSRRLMSIYEQYF.

The chain uses TRBV19 and TRBJ2-3; 10 nucleotides agree with TRBD2. The V gene end was trimmed by 3 bases and the J gene end by 2 bases; junction bases not matched to a gene: 5. Germline values: CDR1 LNHDA, CDR2 SQIVND (reference sequence). The CDR3 totals 16 residues. The CDR3 here is CASSISSGSYTDTQYF. In nucleotides, the CDR3 is TGTGCCAGTAGTATTTCTAGCGGGAGCTACACAGATACGCAGTATTTT.

This clonotype occurred many times. The rearrangement links TRBV7-9 to TRBJ1-2; 7 bases align to TRBD1. Germline-derived CDR1 and CDR2 are SEHNR and FQNEAQ (reference sequence). The CDR3 totals 14 residues. V was pared by 5 bases and J by 5 bases, with 8 bases of the junction left unmatched. The DNA of the CDR3 is TGTGCCAGCAGCAAAGGGGGGGACAGTTATGGCTACACCTTC. It specifies CASSKGGDSYGYTF. Complete variable domain (other parts from reference TRBV7-9 and TRBJ1-2): DTGVSQNPRHKITKRGQNVTFRCDPISEHNRLYWYRQTLGQGPEFLTYFQNEAQLEKSRLLSDRFSAERPKGSFSTLEIQRTEQGDSAMYLCASSKGGDSYGYTFGSGTRLTVV.

This clonotype showed up just a few times. This sequence joins TRBV20-1 and TRBJ2-7; D unresolved. CDR1 and CDR2 (germline): DFQATT, SNEGSKA (reference sequence). The CDR3 spans 14 residues. The V gene lost 3 bases and the J gene lost 1 base, with 13 bases spanning the gap. This CDR3 reads CSASYWNSSYEQYF. The DNA of the CDR3 is TGCAGTGCTAGTTATTGGAACAGTTCCTACGAGCAGTACTTC.

The sample holds many counts of this clonotype. The chain joins TRBV12-3 or TRBV12-4 to TRBJ1-1, with 7 bases lining up with TRBD1. Germline trimming cut 6 bases from V and 5 bases from J; bases unmatched to any gene: 6. CDR3 size: 13 residues. The CDR3 region is CASSKQGTTEAFF. The CDR3 nucleotides are TGTGCCAGCAGCAAACAGGGGACGACTGAAGCTTTCTTT.

This clonotype occurred many times. This chain links TRBV7-2 with TRBJ1-5; D gene ambiguous. The CDR3 has 14 amino acids. The ends were cut back, 1 base at V and 7 bases at J, with 11 bases in the middle. CDR1 and CDR2 (germline): SGHTA, FQGNSA. In DNA, the CDR3 is TGTGCCAGCAGCTTAGTACCTGGAGAACAGCCCCAGCATTTT. Encoded protein: CASSLVPGEQPQHF.

As for this clonotype: Lacking the conserved final phenylalanine or tryptophan, this CDR3 likely reflects a read error. V gene TRBV5-4 combines with J gene TRBJ2-1; no reliable D call. Germline values: CDR1 SGHNT, CDR2 YYREEE (reference sequence). The CDR3 spans 12 residues. V was trimmed by 4 bases and J by 7 bases, leaving 9 bases between them. The CDR3 DNA is TGTGCCAGCAGCGCCTACTTGAATGAGCAGTTCTCC. Translating it yields CASSAYLNEQFS.

The V and J genes are TRBV19 and TRBJ1-1, with D possibly matching TRBD1 (5 bases). The CDR3 length is 12 residues. CDR1 and CDR2 (germline): LNHDA, SQIVND (reference sequence). V lost 3 bases to trimming and J lost 9 bases, with 11 bases between them. Here the CDR3 DNA reads TGTGCCAGTAGTATTGGGGACTCACAAGCTTTCTTT. Amino acid sequence: CASSIGDSQAFF.

This chain uses TRBV20-1 with TRBJ2-7; D ambiguous. Trimming stripped 0 bases from V and 3 bases from J, with 12 bases between. The CDR3 runs to 14 residues. Germline CDR1 reads DFQATT; CDR2 reads SNEGSKA (reference sequence). CDR3 amino acids: CSARDLGEIYEQYF. In DNA, the CDR3 is TGCAGTGCTAGAGATCTAGGAGAGATCTACGAGCAGTACTTC.

This clonotype has ten or more counts. The chain is built from TRBV7-2 and TRBJ1-4, with a tentative D call TRBD1 (5 bases). The CDR3 extends over 15 amino acids. CDR1 and CDR2 from the germline V gene are SGHTA and FQGNSA. Trimming removed 1 base from V and 10 bases from J, with 16 bases in between. This CDR3 is CASSLEVARGRKLFF. The DNA of the CDR3 is TGTGCCAGCAGCTTAGAGGTTGCGCGGGGGAGAAAACTGTTTTTT.

A word on this clonotype: A much larger clone sits a single nucleotide away, making a read error possible. This rearrangement joins TRBV4-1 to TRBJ1-3, with D unresolved. Germline V gene data show CDR1 as MGHRA and CDR2 as YSYEKL. The CDR3 covers 17 residues. Between the trimmed V and J ends, which lost 1 base and 5 bases, there was a span of 18 bases. CDR3 nucleotide sequence: TGCGCCAGCAGCCAAGGGGTGCCGGGAATACGGAGAAACACCATATATTTT. This gives the protein CASSQGVPGIRRNTIYF.

CDR3 protein: CASSPSIYEQYF. The CDR3 DNA is TGTGCCAGCAGCCCGAGCATCTACGAGCAGTACTTC. The rearrangement joins TRBV7-2 to TRBJ2-7; the D is unclear. The CDR3 is 12 amino acids. Trimming took 5 bases from V and 3 from J, leaving 8 bases between them. The germline V gene has CDR1 SGHTA and CDR2 FQGNSA.

To note about this clonotype: A read error may produce the germline difference seen at one junction end. V usage is TRBV28 and J usage is TRBJ2-1, with TRBD1 matching 7 bases. CDR3 size: 15 residues. Per the germline V gene, CDR1 is MDHEN and CDR2 is SYDVKM. This chain's CDR3 is CASSSLDRSYNEQIF. In DNA, the CDR3 is TGTGCCAGCAGTTCCTTGGACAGGAGCTACAATGAGCAGATCTTC.

The chain combines TRBV28 with TRBJ1-3, with D perhaps TRBD1 (6 bases). V was clipped by 7 bases and J by 0 bases, with 19 bases between them. The CDR3 spans 17 residues. The germline gives CDR1 MDHEN, CDR2 SYDVKM. In DNA form, the CDR3 reads TGTGCCAGCATCCCCCCGGGGACAAAGAGCTCTGGAAACACCATATATTTT. Translated, it gives CASIPPGTKSSGNTIYF.

The V call is TRBV20-1, the J call TRBJ1-3; maybe TRBD1 (5 bases). Germline CDR1 reads DFQATT; CDR2 reads SNEGSKA (reference sequence). CDR3 length: 15 residues. V was shortened by 5 bases and J by 0 bases, with 14 bases between the two germline ends. The DNA for the CDR3 is TGCAGTGCTTATAGGGGACTCCTCTCTGGAAACACCATATATTTT. Amino acid sequence: CSAYRGLLSGNTIYF.

With respect to this clonotype: This may come from a read error, since a much larger clone is one base off. J is TRBJ1-1 and V is TRBV7-6, with D unclear. CDR3 length equals 15 residues. Germline CDR1 reads SGHVS; CDR2 reads FNYEAQ. V lost 5 bases and J 1 base, leaving 14 bases between the germline ends. The CDR3 nucleotides read TGTGCCAGCAGCATCGGCCAGGACGGGAACACTGAAGCTTTCTTT. Translating gives CASSIGQDGNTEAFF.